Included here is one T cell receptor beta chain sequence, with context. The antigen remains unidentified. This sample stems from a study of T cell clonotyping in hematopoietic cell transplantation. Repertoires were generated with immunoSEQ multiplex PCR, while TCRdb's copy carries only in-frame clones and drops some. The sample contains 15,000 to 20,000 clones, under 90% of which appear only once. Recipients were bled about 28 days pretransplant and at posttransplant days 30, 100, 180. Study observations and caveats: After transplant, recipient diversity fell while pathologically expanded clonotypes grew through day 180. Few recipient clonotypes overlapped donors; over 97% were de novo at given depth.

CDR1 is SEHNR and CDR2 is FQNEAQ in the germline V gene (reference sequence). The ends were cut back, 4 bases at V and 2 bases at J, with 11 bases in the middle. The CDR3 is 14 amino acids. The sequence derives from a male patient aged 60-69 years who had an allogeneic stem cell transplant from a related donor, so the T cells may come from the graft donor. Some clones in this sample may be carry-over from other donors' samples. The input for sequencing was PBMCs, taken 100 days after allogeneic stem cell transplant. The chain employs TRBV7-9 and TRBJ1-1; TRBD1 is a possible D gene (6 bases). CDR3 DNA: TGTGCCAGCAGCTCCACGGGGGGCAACACTGAAGCTTTCTTT. Translated, it gives CASSSTGGNTEAFF. The full variable domain, completed using reference TRBV7-9 and TRBJ1-1, is DTGVSQNPRHKITKRGQNVTFRCDPISEHNRLYWYRQTLGQGPEFLTYFQNEAQLEKSRLLSDRFSAERPKGSFSTLEIQRTEQGDSAMYLCASSSTGGNTEAFFGQGTRLTVV.